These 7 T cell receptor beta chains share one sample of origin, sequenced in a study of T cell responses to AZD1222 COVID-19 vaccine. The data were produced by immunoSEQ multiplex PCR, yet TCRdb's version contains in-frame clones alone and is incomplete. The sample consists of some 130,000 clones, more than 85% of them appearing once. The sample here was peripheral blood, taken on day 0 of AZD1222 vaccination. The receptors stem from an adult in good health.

The CDR3 sequence: CATSETTGGGYEQYF. CDR3 DNA: TGTGCCACCAGTGAAACGACAGGGGGCGGCTACGAGCAGTACTTC. The chain combines TRBV24-1 with TRBJ2-7, with TRBD1 matching over 10 bases. Germline V lookup: CDR1 KGHDR, CDR2 SFDVKD. The CDR3 has 15 residues. V gave up 4 bases and J gave up 3 bases; unmatched junction bases: 5.

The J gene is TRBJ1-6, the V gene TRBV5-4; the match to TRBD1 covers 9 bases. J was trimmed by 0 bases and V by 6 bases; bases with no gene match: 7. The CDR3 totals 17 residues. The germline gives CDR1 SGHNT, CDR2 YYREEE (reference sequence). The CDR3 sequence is CASTLGQGSSYNSPLHF. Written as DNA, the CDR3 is TGTGCCAGCACCCTTGGACAGGGGAGCTCCTATAATTCACCCCTCCACTTT.

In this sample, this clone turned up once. Here the CDR3 DNA reads TGTGCCAGCAGCGTATCCGGGGACACCGGGGAGCTGTTTTTT. This encodes CASSVSGDTGELFF. The genes are TRBV9 and TRBJ2-2; TRBD2 might be the D (5 bases). This CDR3 is built from 14 residues. V was pared by 1 base and J by 3 bases, with 7 bases between. Germline lookup yields CDR1 SGDLS and CDR2 YYNGEE.

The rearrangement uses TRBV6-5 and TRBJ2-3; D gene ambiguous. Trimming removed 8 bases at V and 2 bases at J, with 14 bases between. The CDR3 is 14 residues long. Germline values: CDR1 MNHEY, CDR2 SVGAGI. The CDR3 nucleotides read TGTGCCAGCGGATACGCCCGTGACACAGATACGCAGTATTTT. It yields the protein CASGYARDTDTQYF.

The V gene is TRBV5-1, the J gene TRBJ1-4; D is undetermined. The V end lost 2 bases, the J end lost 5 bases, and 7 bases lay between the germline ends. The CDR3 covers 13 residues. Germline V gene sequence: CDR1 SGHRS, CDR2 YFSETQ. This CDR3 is CASSFRGNEKLFF. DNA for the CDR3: TGCGCCAGCAGCTTTCGAGGGAATGAAAAACTGTTTTTT.

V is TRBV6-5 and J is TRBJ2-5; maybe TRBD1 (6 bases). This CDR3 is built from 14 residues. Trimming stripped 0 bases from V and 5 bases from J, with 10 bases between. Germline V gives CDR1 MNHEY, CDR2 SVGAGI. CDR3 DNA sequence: TGTGCCAGCAGTTACTCGGGGGCGCGGGAGACCCAGTACTTC. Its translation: CASSYSGARETQYF.

As DNA, the CDR3 is TGTGCCAGCAGTCCCCTCCTGCGGATGGACCGAGAAGCTTTCTTT. Translation gives CASSPLLRMDREAFF. The genes are TRBV27 and TRBJ1-1; no definite D call. With 5 bases removed from V and 8 bases from J, the gap between germline ends came to 21 bases. Germline V lookup: CDR1 MNHEY, CDR2 SMNVEV (reference sequence). The CDR3 is 15 residues long.